This paragraph reports one T cell receptor beta chain. Its antigen is currently not known. No clone much larger than this one lies a single base away; base qualities are absent. This sample was included in a study of T cells in Graves' hyperthyroidism and ophthalmopathy (dated by TCRdb to between 2019 and 2020). Study-level background: Peripheral blood was collected at initial diagnosis, before any treatment. To identify distinguishing TCR V-J signatures, a discovery cohort of 100 patients was used, comprising fewer than 45 with Graves' ophthalmopathy and roughly 60 with stable Graves' hyperthyroidism. Prospective prediction of ophthalmopathy was tested in an independent validation cohort consisting of 18 to 20 hyperthyroidism patients and more than 15 patients who later progressed to ophthalmopathy. The 100 discovery patients were randomly split 7:3 into training and test sets. Thyroid tissue and blood T-cell repertoires from about six Graves' hyperthyroidism patients were also compared in the study. Once sampling was done, hyperthyroidism patients were given methimazole at a starting dose of 30 mg daily, whereas ophthalmopathy patients were given high-dose intravenous methylprednisolone. The paper reports TCR Vbeta CDR3 sequencing of 140 or so peripheral blood samples: under 45 ophthalmopathy, roughly 74 hyperthyroidism and some 17 progressor patients.

A patient counted as having stable Graves' hyperthyroidism if no progression to ophthalmopathy occurred over 18 months of follow-up. Hyperthyroidism patients were aged 18 to 65 years and newly diagnosed, with disease duration of less than 2 months. Any patient with an uncontrolled infection, another autoimmune disease, pregnancy or lactation was excluded. Diagnoses were established on the basis of clinical symptoms, serum thyroxine and TRAb, thyroid ultrasound, and orbital computed tomography. PBMCs were separated from 8 to 10 ml of fresh peripheral blood using Ficoll-Paque density gradient centrifugation. Total RNA was extracted with Trizol reagent, and quality was checked on an Agilent 2100 Bioanalyzer. The full study reports these points: Ophthalmopathy was separated from stable hyperthyroidism by a 13 V-J signature model, with around 88% sensitivity and approximately 81% specificity obtained in cross-validation and 80%/75% obtained in testing. No statistical method was used to fix the sample size in advance, and group allocation was not hidden from the investigators. In validation, the model predicted progression to ophthalmopathy with roughly 70% sensitivity and approximately 78% specificity, a median of approximately 6.7 months before onset. Most expanded thyroid clonotypes (frequency above 0.001) were also detected in blood, a finding suggesting that blood repertoires may reflect thyroid immune responses.

After removal of 5 bases from V and 6 bases from J, the junction retains 6 bases not matched to a gene. Based on the germline V gene (reference sequence), the CDR1 and CDR2 sequences are LNHNV and YYDKDF. The cysteine opens and the phenylalanine closes a CDR3 of 13 amino acids. Of all the DNA, just the CDR3 is kept, 39 bases in frame from base 1. The TCR beta CDR3 regions were amplified from RNA transcripts. The TCR CDR3 was subjected to a first round of RT-PCR using the HTBI primer set and the Qiagen OneStep RT-PCR kit. A second multiplex PCR round built the libraries, followed by size selection and purification. Paired-end sequencing of the libraries was performed with 100 bp reads on an Illumina HiSeq2000. The authors processed their data as follows. SOAPnuke was used to process the raw data, removing reads that contained adapters or uncalled bases, had a mean Phred below 15, or lacked an exact match to the constant primer or identifier. High-quality paired reads were merged using COPE v1.2.5, and each unique nucleotide sequence was defined as a clonotype. MiTCR v1.1 was used to align clonotypes to the IMGT TRBV, TRBD and TRBJ reference segments. The analysis was restricted to V-J combinations with a frequency above 0.0001, which together covered 99.2% of the repertoires. A TCS score was defined as the ratio between F50 (clonal expansion) and ExV (chaos), using BLOSUM62-based TCRdist between CDR3 peptides within each V-J. Welch's t-statistics and random forest reduced fewer than 600 V-J features to 13, which were used in a naive Bayes classifier (R e1071). TCRdb trimmed the raw reads at Q25, called clones with MiXCR and kept productive beta chains. All rows with the same CDR3 protein become a single entry with the most common DNA and genes. In this record, the V and J calls reflect TCRdb's handling and not the investigators' own analysis. The sample contains roughly 300,000 distinct CDR3 sequences, around a sixth of them found a single time. Approximately 54% of the sample belongs to the ten largest clones.

This TCR derives from a woman aged 45-60 years with Graves' hyperthyroidism. The sample was blood. Recombination linked TRBV15 to TRBJ1-2, with 7 junctional bases fitting TRBD1. The sequence in DNA is TGTGCCACCAGCCGACAGGGAGGTGATGGCTACACCTTC. Translated, it gives CATSRQGGDGYTF.